This T cell receptor (beta chain) emerged from a study of T cell repertoires in cytomegalovirus infection. Overall study: CMV epitopes in the study were HLA-C-restricted (recently identified) and HLA-B-restricted (well studied). Public TCR beta signatures marked donors with CMV infection and the matching HLA.

Remarks on this clonotype: The antigen is undetermined.

V shed 7 bases and J shed 0 bases, with 18 bases lying between them. The CDR3 runs 16 residues. Study-wide points: Of the TCR beta families, the public ones yielded a cumulative frequency that identified carriers of CMV plus the relevant HLA.

TCRdb re-called the reads through MiXCR, storing one row per CDR3 protein. The data show about 890,000 distinct CDR3 sequences, about a third seen once. The material was cultured CD8+ T cells from PBMCs, obtained from culture after CMV antigen stimulation. The chain joins TRBV12-3 or TRBV12-4 to TRBJ1-1, with D tentatively TRBD1 (5 bases). The sequence came from a human donor in good health (CMV status not recorded). Some clones in this sample may be carry-over from other donors' samples. The CDR3 reads CASTFIAQGLNTEAFF. CDR3 DNA: TGTGCCAGCACCTTTATTGCCCAGGGTCTGAACACTGAAGCTTTCTTT.